This T cell receptor (beta chain) was sequenced during a study of Ad26.COV2.S vaccination and SARS-CoV-2 variants. Looking at the study overall: It was the COV1001 Ad26.COV2.S trial arm that included the donor.

V dropped 4 bases and J dropped 2 bases, with 5 bases sitting between them. Germline CDR1 SQVTM, CDR2 ANQGSEA. This CDR3 is built from 12 residues. The treatment denotes: some 20 received Ad26.COV2.S at low or high dose, single or two shots; roughly 5 received placebo; per-sample allocation not given. The samples date from day 63 after the first vaccine or placebo injection. Whole-study results and caveats: Non-spike TCR breadth showed similarity between vaccine and placebo recipients.

Only in-frame clones appear in the TCRdb table, and some are missing; sequencing was by immunoSEQ multiplex PCR. The sample has 440,000 or so clones, about 90% seen once. Turning to this clone: Its target is not known. Other DNA sequences from this sample encode an identical CDR3 as well.

The chain couples TRBV29-1 to TRBJ2-2; D gene uncertain. The clonotype originates from a person between 18 and 65 years old who received the Ad26.COV2.S COVID-19 vaccine or a placebo. This material consisted of peripheral blood, taken in a trial of Ad26.COV2.S vaccine versus placebo. The CDR3 DNA follows: TGCAGCGTTGGACACAACACCGGGGAGCTGTTTTTT. The encoded protein is CSVGHNTGELFF.